A single sample gave rise to the 11 T cell receptor beta chains below, sequenced in a study of graft-versus-host responses after intestinal transplantation. Produced via immunoSEQ multiplex PCR; TCRdb's table is partial and in-frame only. The data show 20,000 or so clones, with about 80% seen just once and about 1.9% held by the top ten. Sequencing was performed on PBMCs, taken 14 days after transplant. The receptors were sampled from a human patient who received an intestinal transplant, so some T cells may come from the graft donor.

The V call is TRBV7-8, the J call TRBJ2-7, with D maybe TRBD2 (6 bases). CDR3 size: 18 residues. The V end lost 0 bases, the J end lost 7 bases, and 25 bases lay between the germline ends. CDR1 SGHVS and CDR2 FQNEAQ come from the germline V gene. CDR3 DNA sequence: TGTGCCAGCAGCTTAGCGGCCTCTCCTGCGGGAATCTCTAAAGAGCAGTACTTC. This gives the protein CASSLAASPAGISKEQYF.

V gene TRBV14 combines with J gene TRBJ2-3; TRBD1 matches at 7 bases. CDR3 length: 15 amino acids. V trimming: 5 bases; J trimming: 3 bases; junction bases outside the gene matches: 8. Germline V gene data show CDR1 as SGHDN and CDR2 as FVKESK. CDR3 sequence: CASSFRGPKTDTQYF. The CDR3 bases are TGTGCCAGCAGCTTTAGGGGGCCCAAGACAGATACGCAGTATTTT.

This clone has just a few counts. CDR3 in amino acids: CASSWAVGDYGYTF. The CDR3 DNA reads as TGTGCCAGCAGTTGGGCGGTGGGGGACTATGGCTACACCTTC. The V and J genes are TRBV27 and TRBJ1-2; a possible D gene is TRBD1 (5 bases). V lost 4 bases and J 3 bases, leaving 12 bases between the germline ends. Germline V CDR1 and CDR2: MNHEY, SMNVEV (reference sequence). This CDR3 is 14 amino acids long.

The gene calls are TRBV11-3 and TRBJ2-1, with 14 bases matching TRBD2. Germline CDR1 is SGHNT and CDR2 is YENEEA. V lost 1 base, J lost 2 bases, and 10 bases stayed unmatched. The CDR3 loop spans 20 amino acids. CDR3 sequence (DNA): TGTGCCAGCAGCTTAGGCGCCGGGACTAGCGGGGGACCGCCCTACAATGAGCAGTTCTTC. Translating gives CASSLGAGTSGGPPYNEQFF.

This chain uses TRBV9 with TRBJ2-3; D is unresolved. V was trimmed by 3 bases and J by 2 bases, leaving 7 bases between them. The CDR3 contains 13 residues. Germline loops: CDR1 SGDLS, CDR2 YYNGEE. The chain's CDR3 is CASSASNTDTQYF. Written as DNA, the CDR3 is TGTGCCAGCAGCGCGTCGAACACAGATACGCAGTATTTT.

In this sample, this clone turned up a few times. The chain couples TRBV6-5 to TRBJ2-7; a possible D gene is TRBD1 (5 bases). Germline V gives CDR1 MNHEY, CDR2 SVGAGI. V dropped 5 bases and J dropped 2 bases, with 13 bases sitting between them. This CDR3 comprises 14 residues. In DNA, the CDR3 is TGTGCCAGCAGTGGACCAGGGTCAGCCTACGAGCAGTACTTC. Amino acid sequence: CASSGPGSAYEQYF.

The CDR3 region has the DNA TGTGCCAGTAGTTTCGACGGTCCCCCATTCTATACTGGTCAGCCCCAGCATTTT. This translates into CASSFDGPPFYTGQPQHF. The chain links TRBV19 to TRBJ1-5, with D unresolved. Per germline, CDR1 LNHDA and CDR2 SQIVND (reference sequence). CDR3 length: 18 amino acids. V was shortened by 5 bases and J by 6 bases, with 26 bases between the two germline ends.

The V and J genes are TRBV7-3 and TRBJ2-3, with D possibly being TRBD2 (5 bases). Looked up from germline, CDR1 is SGHTA and CDR2 is FQGTGA. The length of the CDR3 is 19 residues. V was clipped by 5 bases and J by 3 bases, with 27 bases between them. The CDR3 protein is CASSPDGLALDPGTDTQYF. The CDR3 DNA reads TGTGCCAGCAGCCCGGACGGCCTAGCACTAGATCCGGGTACAGATACGCAGTATTTT.

This clone was seen more than once but under ten times. This sequence joins TRBV9 and TRBJ2-3, with TRBD1 matching over 7 bases. Germline CDR1 SGDLS, CDR2 YYNGEE. Trimming cost V 4 bases and J 7 bases; bases outside gene matches: 12. The CDR3 extends over 15 amino acids. The CDR3 spells CASSPWDSHANTQYF. CDR3 nucleotide sequence: TGTGCCAGCAGCCCATGGGACAGCCACGCGAATACGCAGTATTTT.

The J gene is TRBJ2-7, the V gene TRBV14, with 8 bases matching TRBD1. Germline V gene data show CDR1 as SGHDN and CDR2 as FVKESK. J lost 6 bases, V lost 4 bases, and 5 bases had no gene match. There are 13 residues in the CDR3. CDR3 protein: CASSLLTGGEQYF. In DNA, the CDR3 is TGTGCCAGCAGCCTTTTAACAGGGGGCGAGCAGTACTTC.

V gene TRBV6-5 combines with J gene TRBJ2-5; D is undetermined. CDR3 size: 15 residues. V dropped 2 bases and J dropped 2 bases, with 12 bases sitting between them. CDR1 is MNHEY, CDR2 SVGAGI, per germline. CDR3 coding DNA: TGTGCCAGCAGTTACAGGGCAGACTTTCAAGAGACCCAGTACTTC. Its protein product is CASSYRADFQETQYF.